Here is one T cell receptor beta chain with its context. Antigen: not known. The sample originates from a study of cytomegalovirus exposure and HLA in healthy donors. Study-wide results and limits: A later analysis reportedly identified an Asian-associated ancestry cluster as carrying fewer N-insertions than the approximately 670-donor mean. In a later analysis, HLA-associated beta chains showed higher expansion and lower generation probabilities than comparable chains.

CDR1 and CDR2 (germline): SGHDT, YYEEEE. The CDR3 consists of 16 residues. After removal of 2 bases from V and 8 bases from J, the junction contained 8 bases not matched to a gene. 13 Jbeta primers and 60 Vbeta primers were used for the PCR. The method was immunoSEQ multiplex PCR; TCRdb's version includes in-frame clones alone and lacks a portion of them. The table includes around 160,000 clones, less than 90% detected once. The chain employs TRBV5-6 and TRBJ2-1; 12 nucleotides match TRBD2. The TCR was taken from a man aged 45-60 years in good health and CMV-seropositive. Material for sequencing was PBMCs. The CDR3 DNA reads TGTGCCAGCAGCTTCCCTTCTAGCGGGAGGGACGATGAGCAGTTCTTC. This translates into CASSFPSSGRDDEQFF.